The 17 T cell receptor beta chains below come from one sample, sequenced in a study of shared clonotypes between healthy human individuals. Clones were sequenced by immunoSEQ multiplex PCR, and TCRdb holds only the in-frame ones, with some missing. The sample holds hundreds of thousands of clones, less than 96% seen once. Sequencing was carried out using naive CD4+ T cells sorted from blood. The subset was: CD45RA+ positively selected. These receptors were collected from a woman aged 25-40 years in good health.

The rearrangement uses TRBV5-4 and TRBJ2-7, with D perhaps TRBD2 (5 bases). The germline gives CDR1 SGHNT, CDR2 YYREEE (reference sequence). This CDR3 comprises 14 residues. Trimming removed 0 bases from V and 2 bases from J, with 9 bases in between. This chain's CDR3 is CASSLDLAAYEQYF. The CDR3 coding sequence is TGTGCCAGCAGCTTGGACCTAGCCGCCTACGAGCAGTACTTC.

V gene TRBV2 combines with J gene TRBJ2-7; D remains unclear. This CDR3 comprises 14 residues. Germline-derived CDR1 and CDR2 are SNHLY and FYNNEI. With 3 bases removed from V and 1 base from J, the gap between germline ends came to 10 bases. The CDR3 nucleotides are TGTGCCAGCAGTGACTACCCGCTTTCCTACGAGCAGTACTTC. It translates to CASSDYPLSYEQYF.

In regard to this clone: Within the sample, other DNA sequences also encode this same CDR3. V and J are TRBV9 and TRBJ2-7; TRBD1 matches at 8 bases. This CDR3 contains 13 residues. V shed 4 bases, J shed 4 bases, and the junction held 4 bases outside the gene matches. CDR1 and CDR2 (germline): SGDLS, YYNGEE. The CDR3 DNA reads as TGTGCCAGCAGCACCCGGACAGGGTACGAGCAGTACTTC. This translates into CASSTRTGYEQYF. Together with reference TRBV9 and TRBJ2-7, the CDR3 gives the full variable domain: DSGVTQTPKHLITATGQRVTLRCSPRSGDLSVYWYQQSLDQGLQFLIQYYNGEERAKGNILERFSAQQFPDLHSELNLSSLELGDSALYFCASSTRTGYEQYFGPGTRLTVT.

Only one count was recorded for this clone. The rearrangement links TRBV25-1 to TRBJ2-1, with 11 bases lining up with TRBD2. The CDR3 sequence is 18 residues long. V trimming: 4 bases; J trimming: 4 bases; junction bases outside the gene matches: 12. Germline CDR1 and CDR2: MGHDK and SYGVNS. The CDR3: CASSARSSGRALYNEQFF. The CDR3 coding sequence is TGTGCCAGCAGTGCTAGAAGTAGCGGGAGGGCCCTATACAATGAGCAGTTCTTC. Supplemented by reference TRBV25-1 and TRBJ2-1, the full variable domain reads EADIYQTPRYLVIGTGKKITLECSQTMGHDKMYWYQQDPGMELHLIHYSYGVNSTEKGDLSSESTVSRIRTEHFPLTLESARPSHTSQYLCASSARSSGRALYNEQFFGPGTRLTVL.

The sample holds one count of this clone. The rearrangement joins TRBV7-3 to TRBJ2-1; 8 nucleotides match TRBD2. The CDR3 sequence is 16 residues long. Unmatched junction bases numbered 12, after V lost 2 bases and J lost 9 bases. The V gene's germline CDR1 is SGHTA and CDR2 FQGTGA. The CDR3 loop reads CASSLGSLAGSGEQFF. CDR3 bases: TGTGCCAGCAGCTTAGGCAGCTTAGCGGGATCCGGTGAGCAGTTCTTC. The complete variable domain, with remaining parts taken from reference TRBV7-3 and TRBJ2-1, reads GAGVSQTPSNKVTEKGKYVELRCDPISGHTALYWYRQSLGQGPEFLIYFQGTGAADDSGLPNDRFFAVRPEGSVSTLKIQRTERGDSAVYLCASSLGSLAGSGEQFFGPGTRLTVL.

The chain uses TRBV19 and TRBJ2-3, with 9 bases that match TRBD2. The CDR3 consists of 15 residues. The germline V gene encodes CDR1 LNHDA and CDR2 SQIVND (reference sequence). Losses at the gene ends were 6 bases for V and 4 bases for J; bases not matched to a gene: 8. This CDR3 is CASRRAGGPSDTQYF. CDR3 nucleotide sequence: TGTGCCAGTAGACGGGCGGGAGGGCCCTCAGATACGCAGTATTTT.

CDR3 bases: TGTGCCAGCAGTGAATTACGGCTAACTAATGAAAAACTGTTTTTT. Translating gives CASSELRLTNEKLFF. The rearrangement uses TRBV6-1 and TRBJ1-4; D remains ambiguous. V lost 2 bases to trimming and J lost 1 base, with 8 bases between them. Germline CDR1 and CDR2: MNHNS and SASEGT. The CDR3 consists of 15 residues.

J is TRBJ1-2 and V is TRBV19; possibly TRBD1 for D (5 bases). V was cut by 7 bases and J by 11 bases, with 23 bases left in between. This CDR3 has 14 residues. The germline V gene has CDR1 LNHDA and CDR2 SQIVND (reference sequence). CDR3: CASNYNRDGAGYTF. In nucleotides, the CDR3 is TGTGCCAGTAACTATAACCGGGACGGCGCTGGATACACCTTC.

V usage is TRBV6-6 and J usage is TRBJ2-7; TRBD2 matches 10 bases. CDR1 is MNHNY and CDR2 is SVGAGI in the germline V gene (reference sequence). V lost 8 bases to trimming and J lost 5 bases; unmatched junction nucleotides: 12. This CDR3 has 15 amino acids. CDR3 in amino acids: CASCTSGRAGDEQYF. The CDR3 DNA reads as TGTGCCAGCTGTACGAGCGGGAGGGCGGGTGACGAGCAGTACTTC.

J is TRBJ2-5 and V is TRBV2; 12 bases fit TRBD2. The CDR3 extends over 17 amino acids. Germline CDR1 reads SNHLY; CDR2 reads FYNNEI. Trimming removed 3 bases from V and 2 bases from J; junction bases left unmatched: 7. CDR3 protein: CASSEISLAGGQETQYF. CDR3 nucleotides: TGTGCCAGCAGTGAGATTTCCCTAGCGGGAGGGCAAGAGACCCAGTACTTC.

The V and J genes are TRBV10-1 and TRBJ2-1; the match to TRBD1 covers 7 bases. Per the germline V gene, CDR1 is WNHNN and CDR2 is SYGVQD (reference sequence). The CDR3 is made up of 14 amino acids. V lost 2 bases and J lost 8; bases outside the gene matches: 6. The chain's CDR3 is CASSERQGRDEQFF. Written as DNA, the CDR3 is TGCGCCAGCAGTGAGCGACAGGGTCGGGATGAGCAGTTCTTC.

The V and J genes are TRBV2 and TRBJ2-2, with D possibly matching TRBD2 (6 bases). In germline, CDR1 is SNHLY, CDR2 FYNNEI. Trimming took off 6 bases at V and 0 bases at J, with 14 bases between the two ends. The CDR3 sequence is 16 residues long. CDR3 sequence reads: CASRKHSGANTGELFF. Here the CDR3 DNA reads TGTGCCAGCAGAAAACATAGCGGAGCGAACACCGGGGAGCTGTTTTTT.

The V call is TRBV6-5, the J call TRBJ2-7; 9 bases are a match to TRBD1. Germline assignment: CDR1 MNHEY and CDR2 SVGAGI. The CDR3 totals 15 residues. The V and J ends lost 6 bases and 3 bases, in that order; junction bases with no gene match: 9. The CDR3 DNA reads TGTGCCAGCAGCAAACGAGGGACAGGGTTCTACGAGCAGTACTTC. It encodes CASSKRGTGFYEQYF.

The chain links TRBV18 to TRBJ1-3, with D tentatively TRBD1 (5 bases). Between the trimmed V and J ends, which lost 2 bases and 0 bases, there was a span of 8 bases. This CDR3 is built from 15 residues. Per the germline V gene, CDR1 is KGHSH and CDR2 is LQKENI. CDR3 region: CASSPTGSSGNTIYF. CDR3 sequence (DNA): TGTGCCAGCTCACCAACAGGCTCCTCTGGAAACACCATATATTTT.

The chain is built from TRBV2 and TRBJ2-5, with D possibly TRBD2 on 5 matching bases. Matching the DNA end better, TRBJ2-7 makes the J call doubtful. The CDR3 extends over 13 amino acids. Germline CDR1 and CDR2: SNHLY and FYNNEI. The CDR3 loop reads CASGWTDSYEQYF. The CDR3, as DNA: TGTGCCAGCGGGTGGACTGATTCCTACGAGCAGTACTTC.

About this clone itself: Other DNA variants within this sample encode the same CDR3. This chain uses TRBV28 with TRBJ1-4; D remains ambiguous. CDR1 is MDHEN and CDR2 is SYDVKM in the germline V gene. The V end was cut by 6 bases, the J end by 4 bases, with 9 bases between. The CDR3 covers 13 residues. The CDR3 DNA sequence: TGTGCCAGCAGCCCCGGGAGTAATGAAAAACTGTTTTTT. Its translation: CASSPGSNEKLFF.

The V call is TRBV28, the J call TRBJ1-2, with TRBD1 matching over 8 bases. This CDR3 contains 12 residues. The V segment lost 8 bases and the J segment 4 bases; nucleotides outside the gene matches: 3. Germline CDR1 is MDHEN and CDR2 is SYDVKM. The CDR3 nucleotides read TGTGCCAGCGGGACAGGACTCTATGGCTACACCTTC. Its translation is CASGTGLYGYTF.